The 29 T cell receptor beta chains below come from one sample, sequenced in a study of blood T cell repertoires in COVID-19. Sequenced by immunoSEQ multiplex PCR; TCRdb stores in-frame clones only, minus some. The repertoire holds over 120,000 clones, with around 89% as singletons. Sequenced material: peripheral blood. The receptors shown here come from a man aged 60-69 years with active or convalescent COVID-19.

This chain joins TRBV25-1 and TRBJ2-1; perhaps TRBD2 as D (6 bases). In germline, CDR1 is MGHDK, CDR2 SYGVNS. Trimming pared 8 bases from V and 7 bases from J, leaving 15 bases between. CDR3 length equals 13 residues. This CDR3 reads CASLRTGANEQFF. The DNA of the CDR3 is TGTGCCAGCCTCAGGACGGGAGCGAATGAGCAGTTCTTC.

The V gene is TRBV28, the J gene TRBJ1-5, with D perhaps matching TRBD1 (6 bases). CDR1 is MDHEN and CDR2 is SYDVKM in the germline V gene. This CDR3 spans 16 amino acids. The V and J ends lost 1 base and 1 base respectively, with 11 bases between them. DNA for the CDR3: TGTGCCAGCAGTTTATTGGGGGCTGTAAGCAATCAGCCCCAGCATTTT. Encoded protein: CASSLLGAVSNQPQHF.

V usage is TRBV3-1 (or the pseudogene TRBV3-2) and J usage is TRBJ2-1, with D possibly being TRBD1 (5 bases). Germline lookup yields CDR1 LGHDT and CDR2 YNNKEL (reference sequence). The germline V and J ends were trimmed by 4 bases and 8 bases, with 6 bases remaining between them. The CDR3 length is 11 residues. CDR3 loop: CASSLGDEQFF. The CDR3 DNA is TGTGCCAGCAGCCTAGGGGATGAGCAGTTCTTC.

The chain links TRBV3-1 (or the pseudogene TRBV3-2) to TRBJ2-7; D ambiguous. The CDR3 loop spans 17 amino acids. The V end lost 0 bases, the J end lost 0 bases, and 15 bases lay between the germline ends. Germline CDR1 is LGHDT and CDR2 is YNNKEL (reference sequence). CDR3 sequence: CASSQDYLNSNSYEQYF. CDR3 nucleotide sequence: TGTGCCAGCAGCCAAGATTACTTAAATAGCAACTCCTACGAGCAGTACTTC.

V usage is TRBV5-1 and J usage is TRBJ2-5; TRBD2 aligns across 10 bases. J lost 4 bases, V lost 0 bases, and 9 bases had no gene match. The CDR3 has 17 residues. Germline CDR1 is SGHRS and CDR2 is YFSETQ. CDR3: CASSLATSGGVRETQYF. Here the CDR3 DNA reads TGCGCCAGCAGCTTGGCCACAAGCGGGGGGGTCCGAGAGACCCAGTACTTC.

The V call is TRBV4-3, the J call TRBJ1-2, with 10 bases that match TRBD1. The CDR3 sequence is 15 residues long. Unmatched junction bases numbered 3, after V lost 4 bases and J lost 1 base. Per the germline V gene, CDR1 is LGHNA and CDR2 is YSLEER. The CDR3 region is CASSRGDRGNYGYTF. The CDR3 DNA reads TGCGCCAGCAGCCGCGGGGACAGGGGTAACTATGGCTACACCTTC.

A note on this clone: The sample carries other DNA sequences with the same CDR3. The V gene is TRBV3-1 (or the pseudogene TRBV3-2), the J gene TRBJ2-3, with TRBD2 identical over 8 bases. This CDR3 is built from 13 residues. The junction had 2 bases not matched to a gene; V was cut back by 3 bases and J by 6 bases. In germline, CDR1 is LGHDT, CDR2 YNNKEL (reference sequence). CDR3 residues: CASSQGLGDTQYF. CDR3 nucleotides: TGTGCCAGCAGCCAGGGACTAGGGGATACGCAGTATTTT.

The chain combines TRBV6-2 or TRBV6-3 with TRBJ2-1; D is unclear. V was cut by 6 bases and J by 5 bases, with 11 bases left in between. The germline V gene has CDR1 MNHEY and CDR2 SVGEGT. The length of the CDR3 is 13 residues. The CDR3 DNA follows: TGTGCCAGCAGCGGAGAGCGACACAATGAGCAGTTCTTC. As protein: CASSGERHNEQFF.

This chain links TRBV10-3 with TRBJ2-3, with D perhaps matching TRBD1 (5 bases). Trimming took off 5 bases at V and 0 bases at J, with 12 bases between the two ends. Germline V CDR1 and CDR2: ENHRY, SYGVKD. The CDR3 consists of 15 residues. In DNA, the CDR3 is TGTGCCATCAGTAGGGGCACCTCTAGCACAGATACGCAGTATTTT. Translated, it gives CAISRGTSSTDTQYF.

The J gene is TRBJ2-1, the V gene TRBV27; D gene uncertain. CDR1 MNHEY and CDR2 SMNVEV come from the germline V gene (reference sequence). The CDR3 spans 15 residues. Deletions cut 10 bases from V and 2 bases from J, with 18 bases between. CDR3 residues: CANLQHKRPYNEQFF. The CDR3 nucleotides read TGTGCCAACCTTCAACACAAGAGGCCCTACAATGAGCAGTTCTTC.

V and J are TRBV7-6 and TRBJ2-1; 7 bases align to TRBD2. CDR1 is SGHVS, CDR2 FNYEAQ, per germline. The CDR3 loop spans 12 amino acids. Germline trimming cut 1 base from V and 14 bases from J; bases unmatched to any gene: 5. CDR3 sequence (DNA): TGTGCCAGCAGCTTAGGTGCAGGGAGGGAGTTCTTC. Translated: CASSLGAGREFF.

This clone has just one count. Written as DNA, the CDR3 is TGTGCCAGCAGACAGACAGACAGGCCAAATTCACCCCTCCACTTT. Translation gives CASRQTDRPNSPLHF. The chain couples TRBV9 to TRBJ1-6; D perhaps matches TRBD1 (6 bases). CDR1 and CDR2 (germline): SGDLS, YYNGEE. CDR3 length: 15 residues. With 5 bases removed from V and 7 bases from J, the gap between germline ends came to 16 bases.

The chain combines TRBV4-2 with TRBJ2-1; 7 bases match TRBD1. The germline CDR1 and CDR2 sequences are LGHNA and YNFKEQ. CDR3 length equals 15 residues. J was trimmed by 4 bases and V by 3 bases; bases with no gene match: 6. CDR3 DNA: TGTGCCAGCAGCCACCCGGGACAGATATACAATGAGCAGTTCTTC. Protein: CASSHPGQIYNEQFF.

The chain is built from TRBV7-8 and TRBJ2-7, with a weak D call TRBD2 (7 bases). The germline V gene has CDR1 SGHVS and CDR2 FQNEAQ. The V gene lost 0 bases and the J gene lost 4 bases, with 16 bases spanning the gap. The CDR3 contains 16 residues. The CDR3: CASSLANAGASYEQYF. In DNA, the CDR3 is TGTGCCAGCAGCTTAGCGAATGCGGGGGCCTCTTACGAGCAGTACTTC.

The chain recombines TRBV28 with TRBJ1-5, with 9 bases identical to TRBD1. CDR1 MDHEN and CDR2 SYDVKM come from the germline V gene. The V segment lost 3 bases and the J segment 5 bases; nucleotides outside the gene matches: 5. This CDR3 has 15 amino acids. The CDR3 loop is CASSFGTGTYQPQHF. CDR3 nucleotide sequence: TGTGCCAGCAGTTTTGGGACAGGGACCTATCAGCCCCAGCATTTT.

The chain combines TRBV25-1 with TRBJ1-1; 10 nucleotides match TRBD1. The ends lost 6 bases at V and 6 bases at J; junction bases unmatched: 13. CDR1 MGHDK and CDR2 SYGVNS come from the germline V gene. CDR3 size: 16 residues. CDR3 protein: CASRKPGTGVSSEAFF. The CDR3 DNA follows: TGTGCCAGCAGAAAACCCGGGACAGGGGTGAGCTCTGAAGCTTTCTTT.

The chain links TRBV15 to TRBJ1-4; D is ambiguous. V gave up 0 bases and J gave up 7 bases, with 12 bases separating them. The germline V gene has CDR1 LNHNV and CDR2 YYDKDF (reference sequence). This CDR3 is built from 15 residues. CDR3 loop: CATSRDGVKSEKLFF. CDR3 nucleotide sequence: TGTGCCACCAGCAGAGACGGGGTTAAGAGTGAAAAACTGTTTTTT.

This clone has just one count. V and J are TRBV28 and TRBJ2-6, with D perhaps TRBD2 (5 bases). CDR3 length: 17 residues. Deletions cut 7 bases from V and 1 base from J, with 17 bases between. Germline V gene lookup returns CDR1 MDHEN and CDR2 SYDVKM. The CDR3 nucleotides read TGTGCCAGCACCGGCAGCGGCGCTGCTTCTGGGGCCAACGTCCTGACTTTC. It translates to CASTGSGAASGANVLTF.

V gene TRBV6-5 combines with J gene TRBJ2-5, with TRBD2 as a possible D gene (5 bases). The CDR3 contains 15 residues. Germline V lookup: CDR1 MNHEY, CDR2 SVGAGI. Trimming took 0 bases from V and 0 from J, leaving 8 bases between them. The CDR3 DNA is TGTGCCAGCAGTTACTCCGGGCGGGACCAAGAGACCCAGTACTTC. Translated: CASSYSGRDQETQYF.

This chain uses TRBV9 with TRBJ1-1; tentatively, D is TRBD1 (5 bases). The CDR3 contains 14 residues. CDR1 and CDR2 from the germline V gene are SGDLS and YYNGEE. Between the trimmed V and J ends, which lost 3 bases and 7 bases, there was a span of 16 bases. CDR3 protein: CASSAGGRTLEAFF. CDR3 in DNA: TGTGCCAGCAGCGCCGGGGGACGTACTCTTGAAGCTTTCTTT.

The chain carries TRBV7-3 and TRBJ2-2; 9 bases are a match to TRBD2. Trimming removed 3 bases from V and 1 base from J; junction bases left unmatched: 3. Germline-derived CDR1 and CDR2 are SGHTA and FQGTGA. This CDR3 has 16 amino acids. The CDR3 bases are TGTGCCAGCAGCTTTCTTAGCGGGAGGAACACCGGGGAGCTGTTTTTT. As protein: CASSFLSGRNTGELFF.

The V gene is TRBV6-5, the J gene TRBJ1-1; 7 bases are a match to TRBD1. The length of the CDR3 is 13 residues. V was clipped by 4 bases and J by 2 bases; unmatched bases: 1. Germline assignment: CDR1 MNHEY and CDR2 SVGAGI. The CDR3 DNA follows: TGTGCCAGCAGTTGGGACAGAAACACTGAAGCTTTCTTT. It is translated as CASSWDRNTEAFF.

The rearrangement joins TRBV5-4 to TRBJ2-6, with D uncertain. This CDR3 contains 15 residues. Germline CDR1 is SGHNT and CDR2 is YYREEE (reference sequence). With 4 bases removed from V and 0 bases from J, the gap between germline ends came to 8 bases. The CDR3 here is CASSPRPSGANVLTF. For the CDR3, the DNA is TGTGCCAGCAGCCCCCGTCCCTCTGGGGCCAACGTCCTGACTTTC. Full variable domain (outside the CDR3, taken from reference TRBV5-4 and TRBJ2-6): ETGVTQSPTHLIKTRGQQVTLRCSSQSGHNTVSWYQQALGQGPQFIFQYYREEENGRGNFPPRFSGLQFPNYSSELNVNALELDDSALYLCASSPRPSGANVLTFGAGSRLTVL.

Only a few counts were recorded for this clone. J is TRBJ1-4 and V is TRBV28; TRBD1 aligns across 7 bases. The CDR3 covers 13 residues. After removal of 9 bases from V and 7 bases from J, the junction contained 8 bases not matched to a gene. Germline CDR1 MDHEN, CDR2 SYDVKM. CDR3 coding DNA: TGTGCCAGTACCGGGACAGTGGGTGAAAAACTGTTTTTT. Translating gives CASTGTVGEKLFF.

This chain connects TRBV30 to TRBJ2-7; tentatively, D is TRBD1 or TRBD2 (5 bases each). CDR3 length equals 12 residues. The germline V gene encodes CDR1 GTSNPN and CDR2 SVGIG (reference sequence). V was shortened by 5 bases and J by 0 bases, with 8 bases between the two germline ends. The CDR3 nucleotides read TGTGCCTGGGGGACGGGCTCCTACGAGCAGTACTTC. Protein: CAWGTGSYEQYF.

This clone was observed a handful of times. V gene TRBV10-3 combines with J gene TRBJ1-1, with TRBD1 identical over 7 bases. V shed 8 bases, J shed 2 bases, and the junction held 2 bases outside the gene matches. Looked up from germline, CDR1 is ENHRY and CDR2 is SYGVKD. The CDR3 is 12 residues long. The CDR3 spells CAIGTVNTEAFF. The CDR3 DNA reads as TGTGCCATCGGGACAGTCAACACTGAAGCTTTCTTT.

The chain has TRBV6-2 or TRBV6-3 and TRBJ2-1; 11 positions match TRBD2. This CDR3 comprises 16 residues. J was trimmed by 3 bases and V by 5 bases; bases with no gene match: 6. CDR1 and CDR2 (germline): MNHEY, SVGEGT. The CDR3 loop reads CASSRPGTSGYNEQFF. CDR3 nucleotide sequence: TGTGCCAGCAGTCGTCCCGGGACTAGCGGCTACAATGAGCAGTTCTTC.

Concerning this clone itself: Because the CDR3 is missing its conserved closing phenylalanine or tryptophan, this is likely a read error. It is unclear where the CDR3 begins or ends on the DNA, so no DNA is shown, and the CDR3 is as TCRdb lists it. The chain uses TRBV21-1 and TRBJ2-7; the table's TRBD1 call for D was not verified on the DNA. TRBV21-1 is a pseudogene. The CDR3 sequence runs 15 residues, both termini included. The CDR3 region is CASSKEEGTGARSLL.

The CDR3, as DNA: TGTGCCAGCAGTTTATGGGGACAGGGATATGAGCAGTTCTTC. Protein sequence: CASSLWGQGYEQFF. The V and J genes are TRBV28 and TRBJ2-1, with 9 bases that match TRBD1. Losses at the gene ends were 0 bases for V and 8 bases for J; bases not matched to a gene: 2. In germline, CDR1 is MDHEN, CDR2 SYDVKM. The CDR3 totals 14 residues.